The 18 T cell receptor beta chains below were found in one sample sequenced in a study of blood T cell repertoires in COVID-19. The repertoire was sequenced with immunoSEQ multiplex PCR; TCRdb's copy has only in-frame clones and lacks some. Of roughly 86,000 clones listed, approximately 83% are singletons. Sequencing used peripheral blood. All receptors derive from a woman between 65 and 79 years old with acute or convalescent COVID-19.

This sequence joins TRBV7-8 and TRBJ2-3; D is unclear. The CDR3 length is 14 residues. Trimming shortened V by 0 bases and J by 6 bases, and 10 bases separated the two germline ends. CDR1 SGHVS and CDR2 FQNEAQ come from the germline V gene. As DNA, the CDR3 is TGTGCCAGCAGCTTAGCCCAATTTGAGGATACGCAGTATTTT. Protein product: CASSLAQFEDTQYF.

The genes are TRBV5-1 and TRBJ2-3, with 8 bases fitting TRBD2. Losses at the gene ends were 1 base for V and 4 bases for J; bases not matched to a gene: 8. Germline CDR1 is SGHRS and CDR2 is YFSETQ. The CDR3 contains 16 residues. The CDR3 sequence is CASSLYLSGGADTQYF. CDR3 in DNA: TGCGCCAGCAGCTTGTACTTGAGCGGGGGTGCAGATACGCAGTATTTT.

The chain carries TRBV5-1 and TRBJ1-1; 8 bases match TRBD1. Germline CDR1 is SGHRS and CDR2 is YFSETQ. V was pared by 0 bases and J by 1 base, with 2 bases of the junction left unmatched. The CDR3 is 15 residues long. The CDR3 sequence: CASSLAGTGNTEAFF. Here the CDR3 DNA reads TGCGCCAGCAGCTTGGCCGGGACAGGGAACACTGAAGCTTTCTTT.

This chain joins TRBV29-1 and TRBJ1-6; D gene unclear. The germline gives CDR1 SQVTM, CDR2 ANQGSEA. The V end lost 5 bases, the J end lost 0 bases, and 8 bases lay between the germline ends. This CDR3 has 14 residues. The CDR3 DNA reads as TGCAGCGTTCAGTTAACCTCCTATAATTCACCCCTCCACTTT. Its protein product is CSVQLTSYNSPLHF. Using reference TRBV29-1 and TRBJ1-6 for the parts outside the CDR3, the full variable domain is SAVISQKPSRDICQRGTSLTIQCQVDSQVTMMFWYRQQPGQSLTLIATANQGSEATYESGFVIDKFPISRPNLTFSTLTVSNMSPEDSSIYLCSVQLTSYNSPLHFGNGTRLTVT.

This chain links TRBV2 with TRBJ1-5, with D perhaps matching TRBD1 (6 bases). Germline assignment: CDR1 SNHLY and CDR2 FYNNEI. The CDR3 runs to 15 residues. V was shortened by 4 bases and J by 7 bases, with 17 bases between the two germline ends. The CDR3 DNA sequence: TGTGCCAGCAGTGGGTCGACAGGTCTCGAACAGCCCCAGCATTTT. Protein sequence: CASSGSTGLEQPQHF.

This clone was observed once. This chain connects TRBV2 to TRBJ2-7; the D gene is possibly TRBD2 (6 bases). CDR1 is SNHLY, CDR2 FYNNEI, per germline. V shed 3 bases and J shed 2 bases, with 8 bases lying between them. The CDR3 loop spans 13 amino acids. The CDR3 loop reads CASSDGLTYEQYF. The CDR3, as DNA: TGTGCCAGCAGTGATGGACTAACCTACGAGCAGTACTTC.

The V gene is TRBV12-3 or TRBV12-4, the J gene TRBJ1-1; 10 positions match TRBD1. The CDR3 totals 13 residues. Trimming took 6 bases from V and 11 from J; bases not matched to a gene: 9. The CDR3 reads CASRSRDRGDAFF. CDR3 coding DNA: TGTGCCAGCAGATCCCGGGACAGGGGTGATGCTTTCTTT.

The CDR3 spells CASSLVRVAGGADTQYF. The CDR3 nucleotides are TGCGCCAGCAGCTTGGTCCGGGTAGCGGGGGGGGCAGATACGCAGTATTTT. This chain uses TRBV5-1 with TRBJ2-3, with 11 bases matching TRBD2. The ends lost 0 bases at V and 4 bases at J; junction bases unmatched: 7. The CDR3 is 17 amino acids. Germline CDR1 and CDR2: SGHRS and YFSETQ.

The V call is TRBV5-6, the J call TRBJ1-2; 8 nucleotides align to TRBD1. The germline V gene encodes CDR1 SGHDT and CDR2 YYEEEE. The J segment lost 7 bases and the V segment lost 4 bases, leaving 9 bases of the junction unmatched. This CDR3 has 14 amino acids. CDR3 sequence (DNA): TGTGCCAGCAGCCTCAGGGGGCCCGCCATTGGCTACACCTTC. As protein: CASSLRGPAIGYTF. The full variable domain, in which reference TRBV5-6 and TRBJ1-2 provide the parts outside the CDR3, is DAGVTQSPTHLIKTRGQQVTLRCSPKSGHDTVSWYQQALGQGPQFIFQYYEEEERQRGNFPDRFSGHQFPNYSSELNVNALLLGDSALYLCASSLRGPAIGYTFGSGTRLTVV.

A few counts support this clone. J is TRBJ1-6 and V is TRBV2; D is ambiguous. The CDR3 contains 12 residues. Germline V gene sequence: CDR1 SNHLY, CDR2 FYNNEI. V lost 7 bases, J lost 9 bases, and 10 bases lay in between. The CDR3 loop reads CASTDKSSPLHF. CDR3 DNA: TGTGCCAGCACCGATAAGAGTTCACCCCTCCACTTT.

The genes are TRBV19 and TRBJ2-5; tentatively, D is TRBD2 (5 bases). The V gene lost 6 bases and the J gene lost 4 bases, with 12 bases spanning the gap. Germline V gene data show CDR1 as LNHDA and CDR2 as SQIVND (reference sequence). This CDR3 has 13 amino acids. The CDR3 coding sequence is TGTGCCAGTAGCGCGGACTTAGCAGAGACCCAGTACTTC. Amino acids: CASSADLAETQYF.

The J gene is TRBJ1-6, the V gene TRBV27; TRBD1 matches at 7 bases. This CDR3 region has 15 residues. Germline-derived CDR1 and CDR2 are MNHEY and SMNVEV (reference sequence). Trimming cost V 5 bases and J 5 bases; bases outside gene matches: 6. The CDR3 sequence: CASSIGTVNNSPLHF. CDR3 in DNA: TGTGCCAGCAGTATTGGGACAGTTAATAATTCACCCCTCCACTTT.

In this sample, this clone turned up once. The chain carries TRBV6-5 and TRBJ2-3, with 9 bases matching TRBD2. The CDR3 covers 15 residues. Germline-derived CDR1 and CDR2 are MNHEY and SVGAGI. The V and J ends lost 7 bases and 6 bases, in that order; junction bases with no gene match: 11. CDR3 sequence: CASTSGGSNTDTQYF. As DNA, the CDR3 is TGTGCCAGCACCAGCGGGGGGTCCAATACGGATACGCAGTATTTT.

The chain couples TRBV2 to TRBJ2-1; 8 bases align to TRBD2. Trimming removed 6 bases from V and 10 bases from J; junction bases left unmatched: 8. Germline CDR1 is SNHLY and CDR2 is FYNNEI. CDR3 length: 13 residues. The CDR3 region is CASRSYLAGEQFF. For the CDR3, the DNA is TGTGCCAGCAGGAGTTACTTAGCGGGAGAGCAGTTCTTC. Full variable domain (outside the CDR3, taken from reference TRBV2 and TRBJ2-1): EPEVTQTPSHQVTQMGQEVILRCVPISNHLYFYWYRQILGQKVEFLVSFYNNEISEKSEIFDDQFSVERPDGSNFTLKIRSTKLEDSAMYFCASRSYLAGEQFFGPGTRLTVL.

This chain links TRBV7-3 with TRBJ1-6; D unclear. This CDR3 region has 15 residues. V lost 0 bases to trimming and J lost 5 bases, with 8 bases between them. The V gene's germline CDR1 is SGHTA and CDR2 FQGTGA. The DNA for the CDR3 is TGTGCCAGCAGCTTAACGACACAGAATAATTCACCCCTCCACTTT. Its translation is CASSLTTQNNSPLHF.

The chain uses TRBV13 and TRBJ2-1, with D tentatively TRBD2 (6 bases). Trimming left V 5 bases short and J 4 bases short, with 15 bases between. Germline loops: CDR1 PRHDT, CDR2 FYEKMQ (reference sequence). This CDR3 contains 15 residues. The CDR3 DNA follows: TGTGCCAGCAGCGTTGAACTGGGGAGGTACAATGAGCAGTTCTTC. It translates to CASSVELGRYNEQFF.

This clone has just a few counts. The J gene is TRBJ1-1, the V gene TRBV2; no firm D call. V lost 6 bases to trimming and J lost 1 base, with 9 bases between them. Looked up from germline, CDR1 is SNHLY and CDR2 is FYNNEI. CDR3 length equals 13 residues. CDR3 sequence (DNA): TGTGCCAGCAGCTTAGAGGAGAACACTGAAGCTTTCTTT. This translates into CASSLEENTEAFF.

On this clone itself: At the DNA level, this CDR3 is encoded by other sequences in the same sample as well. J is TRBJ1-5 and V is TRBV28; weak D call: TRBD1 (6 bases). The V and J ends lost 2 bases and 2 bases respectively, with 7 bases between them. This CDR3 has 14 amino acids. From germline, CDR1 is MDHEN and CDR2 SYDVKM. The CDR3 reads CASSLPGGNQPQHF. In DNA form, the CDR3 reads TGTGCCAGCAGTTTACCAGGGGGCAATCAGCCCCAGCATTTT.